This TCR beta chain is drawn from a study of OX40 agonist ivuxolimab in advanced cancers. Findings and caveats of the study: At doses 0.1 to 3.0 mg/kg, CD4+ and CD8+ clones expanded.

Turning to this clone: Its antigen is currently unknown.

This CDR3 contains 12 residues. With 10 bases removed from V and 4 bases from J, the gap between germline ends came to 12 bases. From germline, CDR1 is MNHNY and CDR2 SVGAGI (reference sequence). Only in-frame clones appear in the TCRdb table, and some are missing; sequencing was by immunoSEQ multiplex PCR. In the table there are about 82,000 clones, roughly nine tenths of which are singletons. The TCR originated in an adult with an advanced solid tumor such as melanoma, head and neck, liver or kidney cancer. Sequenced here: CD4+ or CD8+ T cells sorted from blood, sampled in a trial of the OX40 agonist ivuxolimab. V and J are TRBV6-6 and TRBJ2-3; D gene unclear. CDR3 nucleotide sequence: TGTGCCACCATGAGAGAGTCAGATACGCAGTATTTT. This translates into CATMRESDTQYF.